This T cell receptor beta chain comes out of a study of cytomegalovirus exposure and HLA in healthy donors. In the study overall: HLA-typed donors were the source of tens of millions of unique TCRs, which an early data release held. Findings and limits, study-wide: V- and J-gene trimming in TCR beta was tied to a missense DCLRE1C variant by an analysis performed later. Within the data, a cluster of highly shared sequence variants was likely a sequencing artifact.

60 Vbeta and 13 Jbeta primers were used in PCR. Measured with immunoSEQ multiplex PCR; TCRdb has only the in-frame clones, and not every one. The repertoire consists of around 150,000 clones, with roughly 80% occurring once and the leading ten covering approximately 10%. CDR1 SEHNR and CDR2 FQNEAQ come from the germline V gene (reference sequence). Trimming left V 4 bases short and J 4 bases short, with 16 bases between. The CDR3 is made up of 15 amino acids. Turning to this clone: The antigen is undetermined.

This sequence originates from a man younger than 35 in good health and CMV-seropositive. The chain combines TRBV7-9 with TRBJ2-5, with TRBD1 as a possible D gene (5 bases). Sequenced sample: PBMCs. The CDR3, as DNA: TGTGCCAGCAGCTCACCTAGGCAGGGTTCAGAGACCCAGTACTTC. This codes for CASSSPRQGSETQYF.